The clone carrying this TCR beta chain has just a few counts. Profiling relied on immunoSEQ multiplex PCR, and the TCRdb table lists in-frame clones only, not all of them. Of around 60,000 clones detected, more than 70% appear once; the ten largest clones hold just under 9%. As for time point: after dendritic cell vaccination, including at tumor progression/relapse. This record comes from a study of glioma-infiltrating T cells after dendritic cell vaccination. On the study more broadly: Patients received three intradermal dendritic cell vaccine injections at biweekly intervals.

Between the trimmed V and J ends, which lost 10 bases and 1 base, there was a span of 11 bases. The germline CDR1 and CDR2 sequences are SGHNT and YYREEE (reference sequence). This CDR3 contains 13 residues. The clonotype comes from a human donor with glioblastoma. The rearrangement joins TRBV5-4 to TRBJ2-2; D perhaps matches TRBD1 (6 bases). The specimen comprised blood, sampled after dendritic cell vaccination. Here the CDR3 reads CAGQQGNTGELFF. The CDR3 DNA follows: TGTGCCGGACAACAGGGGAACACCGGGGAGCTGTTTTTT.